This TCR beta chain was recovered during a study of cytomegalovirus exposure and HLA in healthy donors. General study findings and limits: Analysis was performed later, and it showed HLA-associated TCR beta chains to be more clonally expanded than equally common others.

The germline V and J ends were trimmed by 5 bases and 7 bases, with 18 bases remaining between them. This CDR3 has 15 residues. The germline CDR1 and CDR2 sequences are SEHNR and FQNEAQ (reference sequence). Vbeta (60) and Jbeta (13) primers were used in the PCR. Sequencing was performed with immunoSEQ multiplex PCR; in TCRdb, only in-frame clones are kept and a portion is missing. The top ten hold 9.7% of the sample, which has 150,000 to 200,000 clones, roughly 85% seen once. A word on this clone: The antigen is unknown.

The receptor was isolated from a man in his late teens or twenties in good health and CMV-seropositive. The sequencing sample was made of PBMCs. The chain has TRBV7-9 and TRBJ2-1, with D uncertain. CDR3 sequence (DNA): TGTGCCAGCAGCGCCGGAGCTTGGATCGGTAATGAGCAGTTCTTC. Translation gives CASSAGAWIGNEQFF.